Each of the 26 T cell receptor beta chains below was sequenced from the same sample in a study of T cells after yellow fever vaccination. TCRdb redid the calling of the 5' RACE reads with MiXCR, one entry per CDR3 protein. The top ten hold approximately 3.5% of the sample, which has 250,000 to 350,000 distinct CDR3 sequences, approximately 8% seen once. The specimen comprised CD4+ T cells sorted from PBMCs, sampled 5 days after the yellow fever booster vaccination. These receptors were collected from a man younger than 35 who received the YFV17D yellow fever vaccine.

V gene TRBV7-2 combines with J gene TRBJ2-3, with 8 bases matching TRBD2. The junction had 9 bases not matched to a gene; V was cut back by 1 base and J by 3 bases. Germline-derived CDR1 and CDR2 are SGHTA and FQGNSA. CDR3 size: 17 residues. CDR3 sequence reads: CASSLVARGGGTDTQYF. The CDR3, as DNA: TGTGCCAGCAGCTTAGTAGCCCGGGGGGGCGGGACAGATACGCAGTATTTT. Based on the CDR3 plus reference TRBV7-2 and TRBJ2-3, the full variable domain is GAGVSQSPSNKVTEKGKDVELRCDPISGHTALYWYRQSLGQGLEFLIYFQGNSAPDKSGLPSDRFSAERTGGSVSTLTIQRTQQEDSAVYLCASSLVARGGGTDTQYFGPGTRLTVL.

The CDR3 spells CASSLGRAGLQETQYF. The CDR3 nucleotides are TGTGCCAGCAGCCTGGGGAGAGCGGGTCTCCAAGAGACCCAGTACTTC. V gene TRBV5-5 combines with J gene TRBJ2-5, with D tentatively TRBD2 (6 bases). The germline gives CDR1 SGHKS, CDR2 YYEKEE (reference sequence). This CDR3 spans 16 amino acids. V lost 4 bases and J 1 base, leaving 17 bases between the germline ends.

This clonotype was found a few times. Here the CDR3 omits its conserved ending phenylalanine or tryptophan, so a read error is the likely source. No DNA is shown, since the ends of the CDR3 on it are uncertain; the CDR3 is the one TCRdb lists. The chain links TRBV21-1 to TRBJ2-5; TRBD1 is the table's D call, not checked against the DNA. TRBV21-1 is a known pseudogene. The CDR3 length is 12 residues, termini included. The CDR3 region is CASSKIGGQGAP.

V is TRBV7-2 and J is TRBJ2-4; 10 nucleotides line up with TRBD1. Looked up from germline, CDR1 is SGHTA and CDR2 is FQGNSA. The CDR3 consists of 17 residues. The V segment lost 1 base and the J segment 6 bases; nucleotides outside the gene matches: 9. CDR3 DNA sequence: TGTGCCAGCAGCTTAGGGTCGGTCAGGGACAGGGGAAACATTCAGTACTTC. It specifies CASSLGSVRDRGNIQYF.

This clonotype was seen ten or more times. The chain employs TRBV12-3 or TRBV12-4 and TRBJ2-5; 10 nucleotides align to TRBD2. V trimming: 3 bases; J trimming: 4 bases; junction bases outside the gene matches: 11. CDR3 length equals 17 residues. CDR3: CASSFGSGGSTGETQYF. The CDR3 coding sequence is TGTGCCAGCAGTTTCGGTAGCGGGGGGTCCACCGGAGAGACCCAGTACTTC.

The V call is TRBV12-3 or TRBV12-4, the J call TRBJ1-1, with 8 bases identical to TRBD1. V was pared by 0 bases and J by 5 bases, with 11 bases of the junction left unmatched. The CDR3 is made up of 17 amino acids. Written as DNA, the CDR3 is TGTGCCAGCAGTTTAGCGCGGTGGACCCGACAGGGGACTGAAGCTTTCTTT. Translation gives CASSLARWTRQGTEAFF.

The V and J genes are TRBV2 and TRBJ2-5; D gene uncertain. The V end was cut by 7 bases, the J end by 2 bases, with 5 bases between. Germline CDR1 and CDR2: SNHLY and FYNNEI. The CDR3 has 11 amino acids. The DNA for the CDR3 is TGTGCCAGCATGAGGCAAGAGACCCAGTACTTC. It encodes CASMRQETQYF.

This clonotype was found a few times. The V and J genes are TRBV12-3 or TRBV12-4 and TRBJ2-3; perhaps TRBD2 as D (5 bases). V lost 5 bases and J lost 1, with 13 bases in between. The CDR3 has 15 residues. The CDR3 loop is CASSTERPRTDTQYF. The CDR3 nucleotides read TGTGCCAGCAGTACGGAGCGGCCCCGCACAGATACGCAGTATTTT.

The CDR3 region has the DNA TGTGCCAGCAGCGGACCACAGACAGGGGTCCTATGTGCAACTAATGAAAAACTGTTTTTT. Protein: CASSGPQTGVLCATNEKLFF. V is TRBV21-1 and J is TRBJ1-4; the D call in the table, TRBD1, was not verified against the DNA. TRBV21-1 is a documented pseudogene. The CDR3 contains 20 residues.

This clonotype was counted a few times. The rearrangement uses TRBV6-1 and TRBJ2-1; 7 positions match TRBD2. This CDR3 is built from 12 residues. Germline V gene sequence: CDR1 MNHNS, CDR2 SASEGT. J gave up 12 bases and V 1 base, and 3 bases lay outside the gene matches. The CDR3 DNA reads TGTGCCAGCAGTGAAGGGGGGGGTCTGCAGTTCTTC. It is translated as CASSEGGGLQFF.

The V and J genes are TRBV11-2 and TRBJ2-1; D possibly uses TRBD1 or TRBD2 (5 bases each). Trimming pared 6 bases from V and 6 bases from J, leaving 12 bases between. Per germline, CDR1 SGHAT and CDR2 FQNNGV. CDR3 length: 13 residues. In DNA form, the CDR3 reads TGTGCCAGCAGACTCTCCGGGGCCAATGAGCAGTTCTTC. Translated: CASRLSGANEQFF.

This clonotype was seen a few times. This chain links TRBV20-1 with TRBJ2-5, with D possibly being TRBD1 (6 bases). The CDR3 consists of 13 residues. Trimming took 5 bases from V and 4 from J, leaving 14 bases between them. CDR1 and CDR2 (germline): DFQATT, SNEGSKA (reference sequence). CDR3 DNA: TGCAGTGCTGGAGGACAGTCGGGAGAGACCCAGTACTTC. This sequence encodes CSAGGQSGETQYF.

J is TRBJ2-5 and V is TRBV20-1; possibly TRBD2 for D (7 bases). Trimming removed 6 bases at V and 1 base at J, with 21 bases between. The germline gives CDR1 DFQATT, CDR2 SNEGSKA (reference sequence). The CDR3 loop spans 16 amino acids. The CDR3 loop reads CSAPQWAGASQETQYF. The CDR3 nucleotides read TGCAGTGCCCCCCAGTGGGCGGGGGCCTCCCAAGAGACCCAGTACTTC.

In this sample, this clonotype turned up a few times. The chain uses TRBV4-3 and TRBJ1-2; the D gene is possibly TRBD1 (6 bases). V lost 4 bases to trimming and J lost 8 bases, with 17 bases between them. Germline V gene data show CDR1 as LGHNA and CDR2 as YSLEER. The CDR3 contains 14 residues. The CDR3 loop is CASSPTSGARGYTF. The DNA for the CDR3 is TGCGCCAGCAGCCCCACCTCAGGGGCTAGAGGCTACACCTTC.

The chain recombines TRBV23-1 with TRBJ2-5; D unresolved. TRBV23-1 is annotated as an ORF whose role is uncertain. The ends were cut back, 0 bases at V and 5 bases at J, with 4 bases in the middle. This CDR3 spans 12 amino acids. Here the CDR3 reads CASSQSYETQYF. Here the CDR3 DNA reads TGCGCCAGCAGTCAATCGTATGAGACCCAGTACTTC.

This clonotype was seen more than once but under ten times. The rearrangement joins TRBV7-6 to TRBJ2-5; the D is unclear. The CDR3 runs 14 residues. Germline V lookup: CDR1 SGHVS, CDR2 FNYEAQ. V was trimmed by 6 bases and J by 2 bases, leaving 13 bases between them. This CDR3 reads CASSPVVGQETQYF. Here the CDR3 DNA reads TGTGCCAGCAGTCCCGTAGTGGGGCAAGAGACCCAGTACTTC. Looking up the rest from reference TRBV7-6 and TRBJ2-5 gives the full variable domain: GAGVSQSPRYKVTKRGQDVALRCDPISGHVSLYWYRQALGQGPEFLTYFNYEAQQDKSGLPNDRFSAERPEGSISTLTIQRTEQRDSAMYRCASSPVVGQETQYFGPGTRLLVL.

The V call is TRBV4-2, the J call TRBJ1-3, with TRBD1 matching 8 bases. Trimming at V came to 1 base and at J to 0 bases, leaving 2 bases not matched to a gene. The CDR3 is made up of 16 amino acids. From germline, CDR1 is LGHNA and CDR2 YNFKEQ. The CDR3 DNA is TGTGCCAGCAGCCAAGGACAGGGGAGCTCTGGAAACACCATATATTTT. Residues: CASSQGQGSSGNTIYF.

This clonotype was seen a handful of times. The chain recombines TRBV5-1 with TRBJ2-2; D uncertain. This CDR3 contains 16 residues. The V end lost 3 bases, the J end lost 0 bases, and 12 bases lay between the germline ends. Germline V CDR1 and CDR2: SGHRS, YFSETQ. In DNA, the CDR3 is TGCGCCAGCAGCTCTAGTAGCTCTTCGAACACCGGGGAGCTGTTTTTT. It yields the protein CASSSSSSSNTGELFF.

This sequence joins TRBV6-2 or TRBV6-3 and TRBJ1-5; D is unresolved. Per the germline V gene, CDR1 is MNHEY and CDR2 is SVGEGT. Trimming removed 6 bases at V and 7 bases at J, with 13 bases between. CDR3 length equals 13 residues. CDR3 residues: CASSNEGEQPQHF. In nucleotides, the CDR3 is TGTGCCAGCAGCAACGAGGGTGAGCAGCCCCAGCATTTT.

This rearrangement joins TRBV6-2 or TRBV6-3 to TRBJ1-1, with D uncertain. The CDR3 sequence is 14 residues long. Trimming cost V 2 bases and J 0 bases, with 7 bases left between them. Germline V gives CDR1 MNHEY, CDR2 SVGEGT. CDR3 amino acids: CASSYGRMNTEAFF. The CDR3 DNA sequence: TGTGCCAGCAGTTACGGGAGAATGAACACTGAAGCTTTCTTT.

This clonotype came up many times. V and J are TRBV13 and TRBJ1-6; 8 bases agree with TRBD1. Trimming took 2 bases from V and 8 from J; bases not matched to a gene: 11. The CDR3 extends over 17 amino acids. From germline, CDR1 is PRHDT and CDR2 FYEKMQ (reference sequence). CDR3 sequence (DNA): TGTGCCAGCAGCTTACAAGGACAGGGAGTAGGGTATTCACCCCTCCACTTT. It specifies CASSLQGQGVGYSPLHF.

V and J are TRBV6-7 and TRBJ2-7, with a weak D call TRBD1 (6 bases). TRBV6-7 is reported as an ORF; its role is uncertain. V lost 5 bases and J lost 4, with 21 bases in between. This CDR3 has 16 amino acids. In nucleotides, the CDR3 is TGTGCCAGCAGTGACCCACGCCGACACAGGGAATACGAGCAGTACGTC. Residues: CASSDPRRHREYEQYV.

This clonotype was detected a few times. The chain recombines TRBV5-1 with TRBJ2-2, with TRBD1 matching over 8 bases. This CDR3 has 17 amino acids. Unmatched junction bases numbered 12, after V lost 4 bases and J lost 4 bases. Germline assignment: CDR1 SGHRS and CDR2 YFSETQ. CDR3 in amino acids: CASSATGVIHSTGELFF. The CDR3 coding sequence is TGCGCCAGCAGCGCGACAGGGGTTATACACAGCACCGGGGAGCTGTTTTTT.

The CDR3 DNA reads TGTGCCAGCAGCCCCGGGACAGGTTCCTACCACGAGCAGTACGTC. It encodes CASSPGTGSYHEQYV. V and J are TRBV6-5 and TRBJ2-7; 8 bases match TRBD1. V lost 6 bases to trimming and J lost 5 bases; unmatched junction nucleotides: 12. This CDR3 is 15 amino acids long. Germline CDR1 reads MNHEY; CDR2 reads SVGAGI.

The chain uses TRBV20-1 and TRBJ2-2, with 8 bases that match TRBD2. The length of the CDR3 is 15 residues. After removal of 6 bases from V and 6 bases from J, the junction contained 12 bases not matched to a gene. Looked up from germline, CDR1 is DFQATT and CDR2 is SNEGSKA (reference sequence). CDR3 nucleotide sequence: TGCAGTGCCCCGTCGGGGGGGGGTATAGCCGGGGAGCTGTTTTTT. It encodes CSAPSGGGIAGELFF.

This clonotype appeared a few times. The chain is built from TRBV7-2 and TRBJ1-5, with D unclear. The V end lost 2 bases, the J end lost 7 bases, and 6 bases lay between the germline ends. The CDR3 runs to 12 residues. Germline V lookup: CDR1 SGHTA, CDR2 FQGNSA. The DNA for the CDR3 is TGTGCCAGCAGCTTACTAGCCCAGCCCCAGCATTTT. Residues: CASSLLAQPQHF.